The 6 T cell receptor beta chains in this list originate from one sample, sequenced in a study of technical replicates of blood from a few donors (dated by TCRdb to the late 2010s). Library preparation used the immunoSEQ multiplex PCR assay. Entries here come from immuneACCESS through TCRdb and include only in-frame sequences with V and J called. Some clones fail to appear in such tables; in the studies checked, an unresolved V gene covers under half of the shortfall, and the cause of the remainder is unknown. The sample table contains around 70,000 clones; only one count was recorded for around 97% of them. In total, the top ten clones hold over 0.2% of the sample. The sample taken for sequencing was T cells isolated from PBMCs. All receptors derive from a human donor in good health.

This clone was seen a single time. The same CDR3 also results from other DNA sequences found in this sample. This chain uses TRBV5-1 with TRBJ1-1, with a tentative D call TRBD1 (5 bases). V was cut by 0 bases and J by 0 bases, with 12 bases left in between. Germline V gives CDR1 SGHRS, CDR2 YFSETQ. The CDR3 runs to 16 residues. The CDR3 here is CASSLGFRAMNTEAFF. The DNA of the CDR3 is TGCGCCAGCAGCTTGGGATTCAGGGCAATGAACACTGAAGCTTTCTTT.

V usage is TRBV19 and J usage is TRBJ1-5; D is possibly TRBD1 (5 bases). Trimming took 3 bases from V and 0 from J, leaving 9 bases between them. The CDR3 runs 15 residues. The germline V gene has CDR1 LNHDA and CDR2 SQIVND (reference sequence). The CDR3, as DNA: TGTGCCAGTAGTATGGACATTTATAGCAATCAGCCCCAGCATTTT. This gives the protein CASSMDIYSNQPQHF.

This rearrangement joins TRBV6-6 to TRBJ2-7; possibly TRBD1 for D (6 bases). Germline CDR1 MNHNY, CDR2 SVGAGI (reference sequence). Trimming removed 0 bases from V and 0 bases from J, with 12 bases in between. CDR3 length: 16 residues. As DNA, the CDR3 is TGTGCCAGCAGTTACTCGCCGGGACAAAGCTCCTACGAGCAGTACTTC. Its translation: CASSYSPGQSSYEQYF.

The chain couples TRBV5-1 to TRBJ2-5; 7 bases map to TRBD2. CDR3 size: 17 residues. Unmatched junction bases numbered 11, after V lost 1 base and J lost 2 bases. The V gene's germline CDR1 is SGHRS and CDR2 YFSETQ. CDR3 sequence: CASSLYGQAGPQETQYF. The DNA of the CDR3 is TGCGCCAGCAGCTTGTACGGCCAAGCGGGACCTCAAGAGACCCAGTACTTC.

Only one count was recorded for this clone. The rearrangement links TRBV19 to TRBJ2-7; 8 bases align to TRBD2. Germline CDR1 and CDR2: LNHDA and SQIVND (reference sequence). V gave up 8 bases and J gave up 3 bases; unmatched junction bases: 18. The CDR3 extends over 17 amino acids. The chain's CDR3 is CASSRGGGAPGNYEQYF. CDR3 DNA sequence: TGTGCCAGTTCCCGGGGGGGAGGGGCCCCAGGGAACTACGAGCAGTACTTC. Filled out from reference TRBV19 and TRBJ2-7, the complete variable domain reads DGGITQSPKYLFRKEGQNVTLSCEQNLNHDAMYWYRQDPGQGLRLIYYSQIVNDFQKGDIAEGYSVSREKKESFPLTVTSAQKNPTAFYLCASSRGGGAPGNYEQYFGPGTRLTVT.

The J gene is TRBJ2-1, the V gene TRBV4-1; TRBD2 agrees at 9 bases. Per the germline V gene, CDR1 is MGHRA and CDR2 is YSYEKL. The CDR3 totals 13 residues. V was pared by 4 bases and J by 10 bases, with 5 bases of the junction left unmatched. The CDR3 loop reads CASSRGGAREQFF. The CDR3 coding sequence is TGCGCCAGCAGCCGCGGGGGGGCACGCGAGCAGTTCTTC.